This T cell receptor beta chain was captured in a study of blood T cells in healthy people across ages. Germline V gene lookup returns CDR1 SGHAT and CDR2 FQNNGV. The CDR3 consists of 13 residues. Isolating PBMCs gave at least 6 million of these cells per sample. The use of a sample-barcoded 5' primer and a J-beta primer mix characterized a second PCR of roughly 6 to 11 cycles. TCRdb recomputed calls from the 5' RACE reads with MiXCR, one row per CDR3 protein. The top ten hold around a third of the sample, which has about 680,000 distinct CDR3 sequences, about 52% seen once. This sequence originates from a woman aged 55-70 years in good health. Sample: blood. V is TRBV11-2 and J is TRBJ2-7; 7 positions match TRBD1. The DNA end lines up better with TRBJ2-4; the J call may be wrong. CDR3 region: CASSPPGGDIQYF. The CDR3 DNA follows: TGTGCCAGCAGCCCCCCAGGGGGAGACATTCAGTACTTC.